This TCR beta chain comes out of a study of technical replicates of blood from several donors. Germline assignment: CDR1 MNHNS and CDR2 SASEGT. V lost 8 bases to trimming and J lost 1 base, with 8 bases between them. The length of the CDR3 is 12 residues. Generated by immunoSEQ multiplex PCR, the TCRdb table keeps only in-frame clones and is missing some. The table lists some 75,000 clones, around 96% of them singletons. The source of this sequence is a human donor in good health. Sequencing used T cells isolated from PBMCs. The chain employs TRBV6-1 and TRBJ1-1; no clear D gene. CDR3 coding DNA: TGTGCCAGCGGTACCGGGAACACTGAAGCTTTCTTT. Residues: CASGTGNTEAFF.